This paragraph covers one T cell receptor beta chain sequence. The antigen is unknown. TCRdb recomputed calls from the 5' RACE reads with MiXCR, one row per CDR3 protein. The table includes around 140,000 distinct CDR3 sequences, roughly 21% detected once. This entry comes from a study of T-cell memory formation after mild COVID-19. Study-level findings and limits: While clones contracting from day 15 to 85 were balanced between CD4 and CD8, later expanders leaned CD4+. CD4+ contracting clones lay mainly in CM and EM, CD8+ ones in EMRA.

There are 11 residues in the CDR3. Per germline, CDR1 LGHDT and CDR2 YNNKEL (reference sequence). J lost 9 bases, V lost 8 bases, and 7 bases had no gene match. The chain employs TRBV3-1 and TRBJ2-7, with 7 bases fitting TRBD2. The source is an adult woman who had mild COVID-19 (a few samples of this study predate the infection). Cell type and time point are not known. The sequencing input was PBMCs or a T cell subset sorted from them (not recorded which). The CDR3 loop is CASLGPGGQYF. DNA of the CDR3: TGTGCCAGCCTCGGCCCGGGGGGGCAGTACTTC.